The clone carrying this TCR beta chain has a count of ten or more. Germline-derived CDR1 and CDR2 are GTSNPN and SVGIG (reference sequence). CDR3 length: 15 residues. V gave up 0 bases and J gave up 6 bases, with 15 bases separating them. TCRdb ran MiXCR on the RACE reads and lists one entry per CDR3 protein. In the table there are 33,000 or so distinct CDR3 sequences, less than 15% of which are singletons. This sample stems from a study of human T cells and chemical hapten exposure. Time point reported: pre-sensitization, week 0. Stated treatment: therapeutic diphenylcyclopropenone sensitization with weekly scalp DPC. Blood, whole and unfractionated, served as the source for total RNA extraction.

The receptor was derived from a woman aged 40 to 50 with alopecia areata. Some clones in this sample may be carry-over from other donors' samples. Source: whole blood, taken in connection with sensitization to the hapten diphenylcyclopropenone (DPC). The V gene is TRBV30, the J gene TRBJ1-5; no reliable D call. The CDR3, as DNA: TGTGCCTGGAGTGTGGGATCCCGAATGGGTCAGCCCCAGCATTTT. As protein: CAWSVGSRMGQPQHF. The variable domain in full, with the rest retrieved from reference TRBV30 and TRBJ1-5, is SQTIHQWPATLVQPVGSPLSLECTVEGTSNPNLYWYRQAAGRGLQLLFYSVGIGQISSEVPQNLSASRPQDRQFILSSKKLLLSDSGFYLCAWSVGSRMGQPQHFGDGTRLSIL.